This T cell receptor (beta chain) was found in a study of cytomegalovirus exposure and HLA in healthy donors. General study points: HLA alleles were associated with 16,951 TCR beta sequences in a later analysis at 0.05 false discovery rate.

Vbeta (60) and Jbeta (13) primers were used in the PCR. TCRdb's copy holds only in-frame clones and misses some; the assay was immunoSEQ multiplex PCR. Found here are roughly 180,000 clones, 70% to 85% of them singletons; the top ten hold less than 1.5%. Notes on this clone: Its cognate antigen is unknown.

The material sequenced was PBMCs. This sequence was found in a woman in her twenties or thirties in good health and CMV-seropositive.

Here the CDR3 DNA reads TGTGCCAGCAGTTCCCCGCGCAGGGGCTTACATCAGCCCCAGCATTTT. Translation gives CASSSPRRGLHQPQHF. This sequence joins TRBV28 and TRBJ1-5, with D tentatively TRBD1 (6 bases). Germline CDR1 and CDR2: MDHEN and SYDVKM. The CDR3 extends over 16 amino acids. V was trimmed by 4 bases and J by 5 bases, leaving 18 bases between them. The full variable domain, rest sourced from reference TRBV28 and TRBJ1-5, is DVKVTQSSRYLVKRTGEKVFLECVQDMDHENMFWYRQDPGLGLRLIYFSYDVKMKEKGDIPEGYSVSREKKERFSLILESASTNQTSMYLCASSSPRRGLHQPQHFGDGTRLSIL.